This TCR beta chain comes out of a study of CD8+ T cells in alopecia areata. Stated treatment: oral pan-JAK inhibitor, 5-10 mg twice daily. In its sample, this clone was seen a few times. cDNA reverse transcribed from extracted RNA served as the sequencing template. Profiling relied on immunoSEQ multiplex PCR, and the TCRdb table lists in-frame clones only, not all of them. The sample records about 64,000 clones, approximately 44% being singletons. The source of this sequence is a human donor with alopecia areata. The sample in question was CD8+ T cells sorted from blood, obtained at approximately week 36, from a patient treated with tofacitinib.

The CDR3 loop is CSVGASPTGELFF. In DNA form, the CDR3 reads TGCAGCGTTGGGGCTAGCCCCACCGGGGAGCTGTTTTTT. The gene calls are TRBV29-1 and TRBJ2-2, with D possibly TRBD2 on 5 matching bases. The CDR3 has 13 amino acids. From germline, CDR1 is SQVTM and CDR2 ANQGSEA. The V gene lost 4 bases and the J gene lost 4 bases, with 10 bases spanning the gap.